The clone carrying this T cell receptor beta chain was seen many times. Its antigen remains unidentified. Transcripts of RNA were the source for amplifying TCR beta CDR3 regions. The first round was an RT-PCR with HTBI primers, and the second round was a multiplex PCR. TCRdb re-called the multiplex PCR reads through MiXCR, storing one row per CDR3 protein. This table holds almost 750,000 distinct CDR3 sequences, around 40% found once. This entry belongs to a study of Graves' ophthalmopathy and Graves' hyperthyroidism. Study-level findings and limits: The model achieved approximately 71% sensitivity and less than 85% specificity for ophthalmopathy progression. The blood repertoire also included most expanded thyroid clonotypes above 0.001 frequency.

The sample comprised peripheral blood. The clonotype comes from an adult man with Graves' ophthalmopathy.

The CDR3 DNA is TGTGCCGGTGGACTGGCGGGGGCACGGGAGACCCAGTACTTC. Protein product: CAGGLAGARETQYF. The rearrangement joins TRBV5-8 to TRBJ2-5, with D possibly being TRBD2 (7 bases). Germline V gene data show CDR1 as SGHTS and CDR2 as YDEGEE. Deletions cut 10 bases from V and 5 bases from J, with 21 bases between. This CDR3 is built from 14 residues.